Following are 10 T cell receptor beta chains from one sample sequenced in a study of beta chain features in type 1 diabetes. Study conclusions and caveats: Moderate but significant shortening of TCRB CDR3s was recorded in all four CD4+ subsets from Type 1 diabetes patients.

For these receptors, no antigen is known. Reverse transcribing all isolated RNA meant expressed TCRB transcripts were sequenced. Clones were read by immunoSEQ multiplex PCR, and TCRdb kept only the in-frame ones, dropping some. The profile shows a few hundred thousand clones, 16% of them singletons. Sequenced: naive CD4+ T cells from blood. The receptors shown here come from a man aged 25-40 years with type 1 diabetes.

The chain joins TRBV4-3 to TRBJ1-1; perhaps TRBD1 as D (6 bases). V lost 4 bases and J 5 bases, leaving 17 bases between the germline ends. The CDR3 spans 15 residues. The germline CDR1 and CDR2 sequences are LGHNA and YSLEER. CDR3 sequence reads: CASSLQGGIGTEAFF. The CDR3 region has the DNA TGCGCCAGCAGCCTCCAAGGGGGGATAGGGACTGAAGCTTTCTTT.

The rearrangement joins TRBV7-6 to TRBJ1-4; D might be TRBD1 (6 bases). The germline V gene has CDR1 SGHVS and CDR2 FNYEAQ. The V end was cut by 4 bases, the J end by 5 bases, with 8 bases between. The CDR3 consists of 13 residues. DNA for the CDR3: TGTGCCAGCAGCTCGGACAGAAATGAAAAACTGTTTTTT. Protein product: CASSSDRNEKLFF.

This clone came up a few times. This chain links TRBV19 with TRBJ2-1, with TRBD1 identical over 8 bases. Losses at the gene ends were 5 bases for V and 1 base for J; bases not matched to a gene: 4. From germline, CDR1 is LNHDA and CDR2 SQIVND (reference sequence). The CDR3 sequence is 15 residues long. CDR3 sequence (DNA): TGTGCCAGTAGTTCCGGGACAGGATCCTACAATGAGCAGTTCTTC. This translates into CASSSGTGSYNEQFF. The full variable domain, its missing parts supplied by reference TRBV19 and TRBJ2-1, is DGGITQSPKYLFRKEGQNVTLSCEQNLNHDAMYWYRQDPGQGLRLIYYSQIVNDFQKGDIAEGYSVSREKKESFPLTVTSAQKNPTAFYLCASSSGTGSYNEQFFGPGTRLTVL.

The rearrangement joins TRBV29-1 to TRBJ1-3, with a weak D call TRBD1 (5 bases). This CDR3 has 15 amino acids. The V end lost 7 bases, the J end lost 1 base, and 17 bases lay between the germline ends. From germline, CDR1 is SQVTM and CDR2 ANQGSEA. CDR3 residues: CSAYLQDLSGNTIYF. The CDR3 nucleotides are TGCAGCGCGTACTTACAGGACTTATCTGGAAACACCATATATTTT. The variable domain in full, with the rest retrieved from reference TRBV29-1 and TRBJ1-3, is SAVISQKPSRDICQRGTSLTIQCQVDSQVTMMFWYRQQPGQSLTLIATANQGSEATYESGFVIDKFPISRPNLTFSTLTVSNMSPEDSSIYLCSAYLQDLSGNTIYFGEGSWLTVV.

This clone was found a few times. The genes are TRBV29-1 and TRBJ2-1; a possible D gene is TRBD1 (5 bases). The V end lost 1 base, the J end lost 14 bases, and 12 bases lay between the germline ends. In germline, CDR1 is SQVTM, CDR2 ANQGSEA. This CDR3 spans 11 amino acids. CDR3 in DNA: TGCAGCGTTGAAGGGGCGGCAGGGAAGTTCTTC. It specifies CSVEGAAGKFF.

This clone was recorded a few times. This chain links TRBV29-1 with TRBJ1-2, with TRBD1 as a possible D gene (5 bases). Trimming stripped 7 bases from V and 1 base from J, with 13 bases between. Per the germline V gene, CDR1 is SQVTM and CDR2 is ANQGSEA. The CDR3 covers 13 residues. The CDR3 coding sequence is TGCAGCGCCGGGACGGATCTTAACTATGGCTACACCTTC. Translation gives CSAGTDLNYGYTF.

This clone appeared once. V is TRBV10-3 and J is TRBJ2-3; tentatively, D is TRBD1 or TRBD2 (5 bases each). The CDR3 is 14 amino acids. V gave up 6 bases and J gave up 6 bases, with 16 bases separating them. The germline V gene has CDR1 ENHRY and CDR2 SYGVKD. In DNA form, the CDR3 reads TGTGCCATCAGCACCCAGGGCGGGCGTGATACGCAGTATTTT. Its protein product is CAISTQGGRDTQYF.

This clone was seen a handful of times. The chain links TRBV7-8 to TRBJ2-4; possibly TRBD2 for D (6 bases). CDR1 is SGHVS and CDR2 is FQNEAQ in the germline V gene. V was shortened by 7 bases and J by 10 bases, with 14 bases between the two germline ends. This CDR3 is 12 amino acids long. This CDR3 reads CASTPVGGIQYF. The CDR3 DNA reads TGTGCCAGCACCCCGGTGGGGGGAATTCAGTACTTC.

This sequence joins TRBV18 and TRBJ2-2; D perhaps matches TRBD1 (5 bases). V lost 0 bases and J 10 bases, leaving 15 bases between the germline ends. The CDR3 is made up of 15 amino acids. In germline, CDR1 is KGHSH, CDR2 LQKENI. The CDR3 spells CASSPPSQGPVELFF. The CDR3 nucleotides are TGTGCCAGCTCACCACCGAGTCAGGGCCCCGTGGAGCTGTTTTTT.

V and J are TRBV28 and TRBJ2-5; 7 nucleotides line up with TRBD2. Trimming at V came to 1 base and at J to 0 bases, leaving 5 bases not matched to a gene. The CDR3 is 16 amino acids. Germline loops: CDR1 MDHEN, CDR2 SYDVKM. CDR3 sequence reads: CASSLSASGNQETQYF. Here the CDR3 DNA reads TGTGCCAGCAGTTTATCGGCTAGCGGTAACCAAGAGACCCAGTACTTC.